This entry describes one TCR beta chain. The target antigen is unknown. The data belong to a study of cytomegalovirus exposure and HLA in healthy donors. Overall study results and limits: Later analysis suggested most CMV-associated TCR beta chains were HLA-restricted. Reportedly, fewer N-insertions than the approximately 700-donor mean appeared in an Asian-associated ancestry cluster in a later analysis. Later analysis found that TCR beta chains associated with HLA were more clonally expanded than other, equally common chains. The investigators catalogued some 150 TCR beta chains as cytomegalovirus-associated.

Primers: 60 Vbeta forward and 13 Jbeta reverse. Sequencing used immunoSEQ multiplex PCR; TCRdb keeps in-frame clones, though not all of them. The sample lists about 57,000 clones, approximately 80% seen once, with 5.5% to 7% in the top ten. Germline V CDR1 and CDR2: SGHTS, YDEGEE. This CDR3 region has 16 residues. Deletions cut 4 bases from V and 8 bases from J, with 24 bases between. The sequenced sample consisted of PBMCs. The chain joins TRBV5-8 to TRBJ2-5, with D tentatively TRBD1 (7 bases). This TCR came from a male donor in good health and CMV-seronegative. The CDR3 spells CASSTVGQGGRTTQYF. CDR3 nucleotide sequence: TGTGCCAGCAGCACTGTGGGGCAGGGGGGCCGCACAACCCAGTACTTC.